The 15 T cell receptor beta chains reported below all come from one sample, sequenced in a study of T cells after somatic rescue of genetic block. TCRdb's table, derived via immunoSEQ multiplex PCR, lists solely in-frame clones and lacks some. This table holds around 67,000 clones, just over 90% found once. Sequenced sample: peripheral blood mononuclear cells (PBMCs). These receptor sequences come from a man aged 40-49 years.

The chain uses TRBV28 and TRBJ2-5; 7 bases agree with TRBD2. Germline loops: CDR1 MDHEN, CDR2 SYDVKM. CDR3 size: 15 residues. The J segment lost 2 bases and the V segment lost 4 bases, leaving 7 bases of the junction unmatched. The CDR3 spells CASSYLTAGQETQYF. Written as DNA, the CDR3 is TGTGCCAGCAGTTACCTAACAGCGGGACAAGAGACCCAGTACTTC. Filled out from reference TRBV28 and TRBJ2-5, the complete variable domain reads DVKVTQSSRYLVKRTGEKVFLECVQDMDHENMFWYRQDPGLGLRLIYFSYDVKMKEKGDIPEGYSVSREKKERFSLILESASTNQTSMYLCASSYLTAGQETQYFGPGTRLLVL.

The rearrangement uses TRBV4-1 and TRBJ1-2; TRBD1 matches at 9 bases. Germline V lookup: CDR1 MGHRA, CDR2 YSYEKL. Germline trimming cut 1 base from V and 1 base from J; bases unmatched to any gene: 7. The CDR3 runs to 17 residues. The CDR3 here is CASSQGTGTGINYGYTF. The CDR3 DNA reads TGCGCCAGCAGCCAAGGCACCGGGACAGGGATTAACTATGGCTACACCTTC.

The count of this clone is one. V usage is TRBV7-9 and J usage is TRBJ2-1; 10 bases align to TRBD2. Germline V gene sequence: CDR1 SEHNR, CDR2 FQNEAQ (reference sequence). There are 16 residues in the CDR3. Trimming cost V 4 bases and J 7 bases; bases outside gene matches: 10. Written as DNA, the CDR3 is TGTGCCAGCAGCTACTCAGGGAGCGGGAGGGGGAATGAGCAGTTCTTC. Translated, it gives CASSYSGSGRGNEQFF.

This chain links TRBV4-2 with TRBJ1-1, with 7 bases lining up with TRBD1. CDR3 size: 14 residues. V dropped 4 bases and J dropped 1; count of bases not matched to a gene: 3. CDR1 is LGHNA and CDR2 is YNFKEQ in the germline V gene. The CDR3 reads CASSRGQPNTEAFF. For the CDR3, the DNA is TGTGCCAGCAGCCGGGGACAGCCGAACACTGAAGCTTTCTTT.

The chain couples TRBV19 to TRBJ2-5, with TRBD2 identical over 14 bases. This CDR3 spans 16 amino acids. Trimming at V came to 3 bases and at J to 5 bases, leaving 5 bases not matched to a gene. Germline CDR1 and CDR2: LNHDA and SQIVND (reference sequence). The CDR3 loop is CASSIGLAGGRETQYF. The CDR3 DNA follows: TGTGCCAGTAGTATCGGACTAGCGGGAGGACGGGAGACCCAGTACTTC.

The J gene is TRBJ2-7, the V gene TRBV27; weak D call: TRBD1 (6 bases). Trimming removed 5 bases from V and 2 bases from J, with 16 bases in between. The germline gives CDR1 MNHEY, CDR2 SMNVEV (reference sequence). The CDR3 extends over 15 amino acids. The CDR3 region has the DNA TGTGCCAGCAGTCTCGCCTGGACAGCAACCTACGAGCAGTACTTC. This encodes CASSLAWTATYEQYF.

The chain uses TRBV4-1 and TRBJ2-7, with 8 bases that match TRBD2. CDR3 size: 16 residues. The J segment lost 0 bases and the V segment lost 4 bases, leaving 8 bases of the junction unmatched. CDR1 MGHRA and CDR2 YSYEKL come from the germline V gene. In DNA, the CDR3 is TGCGCCAGCAGCCGTGGGGCTAGCGGGCGCTCCTACGAGCAGTACTTC. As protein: CASSRGASGRSYEQYF.

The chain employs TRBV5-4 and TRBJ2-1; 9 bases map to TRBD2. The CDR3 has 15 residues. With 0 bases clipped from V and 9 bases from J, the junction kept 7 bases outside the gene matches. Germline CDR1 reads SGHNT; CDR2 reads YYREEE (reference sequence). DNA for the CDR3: TGTGCCAGCAGCTTGGGCGTAGCGGGGGAGACTGAGCAGTTCTTC. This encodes CASSLGVAGETEQFF.

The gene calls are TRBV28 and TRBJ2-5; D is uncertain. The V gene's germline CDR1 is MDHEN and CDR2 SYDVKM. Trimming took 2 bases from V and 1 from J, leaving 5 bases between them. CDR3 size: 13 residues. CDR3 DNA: TGTGCCAGCAGTTTAATCCGCCAAGAGACCCAGTACTTC. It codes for CASSLIRQETQYF.

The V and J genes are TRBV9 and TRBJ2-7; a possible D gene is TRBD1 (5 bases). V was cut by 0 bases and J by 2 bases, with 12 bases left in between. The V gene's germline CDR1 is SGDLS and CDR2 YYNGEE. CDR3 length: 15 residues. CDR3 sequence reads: CASSVGREITYEQYF. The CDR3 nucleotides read TGTGCCAGCAGCGTAGGCAGGGAAATAACCTACGAGCAGTACTTC.

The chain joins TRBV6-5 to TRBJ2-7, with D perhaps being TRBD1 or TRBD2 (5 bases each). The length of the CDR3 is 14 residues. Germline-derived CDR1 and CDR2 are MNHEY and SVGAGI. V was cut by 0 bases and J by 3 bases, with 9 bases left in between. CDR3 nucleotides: TGTGCCAGCAGTTACTCGGTGGGGGTCTACGAGCAGTACTTC. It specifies CASSYSVGVYEQYF.

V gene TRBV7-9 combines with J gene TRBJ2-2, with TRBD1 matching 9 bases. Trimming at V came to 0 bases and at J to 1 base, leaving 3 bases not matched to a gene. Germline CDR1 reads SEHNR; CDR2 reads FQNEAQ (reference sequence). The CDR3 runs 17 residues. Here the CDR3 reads CASSLAWDRVNTGELFF. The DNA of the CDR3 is TGTGCCAGCAGCTTAGCGTGGGACAGGGTGAACACCGGGGAGCTGTTTTTT.

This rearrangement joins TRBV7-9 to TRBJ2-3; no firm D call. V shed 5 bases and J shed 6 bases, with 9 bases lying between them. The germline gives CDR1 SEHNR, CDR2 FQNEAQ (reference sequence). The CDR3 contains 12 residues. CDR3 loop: CASSPYGDTQYF. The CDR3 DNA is TGTGCCAGCAGCCCCTACGGGGATACGCAGTATTTT.

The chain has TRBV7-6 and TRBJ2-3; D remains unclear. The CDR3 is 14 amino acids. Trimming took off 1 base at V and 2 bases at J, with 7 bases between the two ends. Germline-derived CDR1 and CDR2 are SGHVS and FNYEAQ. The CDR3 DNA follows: TGTGCCAGCAGCTTAGAACGGGCCACAGATACGCAGTATTTT. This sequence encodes CASSLERATDTQYF.

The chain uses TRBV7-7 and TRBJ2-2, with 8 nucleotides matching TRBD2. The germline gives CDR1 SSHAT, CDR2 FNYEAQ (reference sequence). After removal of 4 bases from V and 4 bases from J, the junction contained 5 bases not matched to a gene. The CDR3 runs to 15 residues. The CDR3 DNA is TGTGCCAGCAGCTCTACTCTAGCGGGCACCGGGGAGCTGTTTTTT. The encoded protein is CASSSTLAGTGELFF.